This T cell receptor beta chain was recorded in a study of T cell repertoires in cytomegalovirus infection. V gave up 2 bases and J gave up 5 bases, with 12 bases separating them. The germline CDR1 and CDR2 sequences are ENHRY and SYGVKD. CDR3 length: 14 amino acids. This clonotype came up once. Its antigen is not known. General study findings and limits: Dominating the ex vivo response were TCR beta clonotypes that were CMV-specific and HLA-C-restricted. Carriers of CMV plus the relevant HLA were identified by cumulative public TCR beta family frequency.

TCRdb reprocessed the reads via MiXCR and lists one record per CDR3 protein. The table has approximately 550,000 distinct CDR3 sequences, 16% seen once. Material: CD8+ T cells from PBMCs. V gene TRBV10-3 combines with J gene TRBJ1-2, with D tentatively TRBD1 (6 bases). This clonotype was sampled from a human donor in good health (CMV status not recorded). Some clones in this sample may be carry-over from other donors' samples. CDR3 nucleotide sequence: TGTGCCATCAGTGAGACCCCAGGGGAATATGGCTACACCTTC. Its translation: CAISETPGEYGYTF.